This TCR beta chain was sequenced for a study of blood T cell repertoires in COVID-19. Study information: Samples taken during acute and convalescent COVID-19 were collected in the United States, Italy and Spain. PBMCs, B-cell-depleted T cells, or T cells provided the cDNA or gDNA that made up the material.

V was clipped by 6 bases and J by 1 base; unmatched bases: 8. The CDR3 consists of 16 residues. Looked up from germline, CDR1 is LNHNV and CDR2 is YYDKDF (reference sequence). In the authors' workflow: Reference gene primer amplification gave estimated nucleated cell counts. Clones were sequenced by immunoSEQ multiplex PCR, and TCRdb holds only the in-frame ones, with some missing. The V and J calls and clone size were taken over from that table, and D and trimming were inferred from the DNA. The repertoire consists of under 60,000 clones, with 80% to 95% occurring once and the leading ten covering roughly 3%.

The origin of this receptor is a human donor in a cohort sampled during active COVID-19. What was sequenced was peripheral blood. J is TRBJ1-2 and V is TRBV15; 10 nucleotides line up with TRBD1. DNA of the CDR3: TGTGCCACCAGGAGGGACAGGGGCGCAGTTAACTATGGCTACACCTTC. This sequence encodes CATRRDRGAVNYGYTF.